The 7 T cell receptor beta chains listed next were all sequenced from one sample in a study of cytomegalovirus exposure and HLA in healthy donors. A multiplex PCR was run with 60 Vbeta primers and 13 Jbeta primers. Only in-frame clones appear in the TCRdb table, and some are missing; sequencing was by immunoSEQ multiplex PCR. Here the sample table reports approximately 110,000 clones. The sample comprised PBMCs. These receptors came from a man aged 50-60 years in good health and CMV-seronegative.

The rearrangement uses TRBV2 and TRBJ1-2; maybe TRBD1 (6 bases). Germline V gene sequence: CDR1 SNHLY, CDR2 FYNNEI. CDR3 length: 15 amino acids. Trimming pared 7 bases from V and 4 bases from J, leaving 19 bases between. CDR3 loop: CASIDRTAISYGYTF. The CDR3 DNA is TGTGCCAGCATCGATAGGACAGCGATTTCCTATGGCTACACCTTC.

About this clone itself: The junction shows a germline mismatch at one end, possibly a read error. V is TRBV7-2 and J is TRBJ1-1; 9 nucleotides agree with TRBD1. CDR3 size: 12 residues. The germline gives CDR1 SGHTA, CDR2 FQGNSA. In nucleotides, the CDR3 is TGTGCCAGCAGCTTACCCACCGGGACAGGGTGTTTT. This sequence encodes CASSLPTGTGCF. Looking up the rest from reference TRBV7-2 and TRBJ1-1 gives the full variable domain: GAGVSQSPSNKVTEKGKDVELRCDPISGHTALYWYRQSLGQGLEFLIYFQGNSAPDKSGLPSDRFSAERTGGSVSTLTIQRTQQEDSAVYLCASSLPTGTGCFGQGTRLTVV.

This rearrangement joins TRBV7-2 to TRBJ1-1; 7 positions match TRBD1. V was clipped by 4 bases and J by 3 bases; unmatched bases: 5. The V gene's germline CDR1 is SGHTA and CDR2 FQGNSA. The CDR3 runs to 14 residues. The CDR3 nucleotides are TGTGCCAGCAGCTCAACAGGGGCCCACACTGAAGCTTTCTTT. Its protein product is CASSSTGAHTEAFF.

The chain employs TRBV19 and TRBJ1-5; D is unresolved. This CDR3 comprises 14 residues. Trimming removed 3 bases from V and 6 bases from J, with 12 bases in between. Germline CDR1 LNHDA, CDR2 SQIVND (reference sequence). CDR3 bases: TGTGCCAGTAGTATTGGCCAGGAAGGTCAGCCCCAGCATTTT. Translated, it gives CASSIGQEGQPQHF.

The rearrangement links TRBV5-1 to TRBJ1-1, with D unclear. This CDR3 comprises 14 residues. V dropped 4 bases and J dropped 1 base, with 11 bases sitting between them. Germline assignment: CDR1 SGHRS and CDR2 YFSETQ. As DNA, the CDR3 is TGCGCCAGCAGCACCCTGGGCGAGAACACTGAAGCTTTCTTT. This codes for CASSTLGENTEAFF. Filled out from reference TRBV5-1 and TRBJ1-1, the complete variable domain reads KAGVTQTPRYLIKTRGQQVTLSCSPISGHRSVSWYQQTPGQGLQFLFEYFSETQRNKGNFPGRFSGRQFSNSRSEMNVSTLELGDSALYLCASSTLGENTEAFFGQGTRLTVV.

The rearrangement joins TRBV27 to TRBJ2-2; TRBD2 is a possible D gene (5 bases). The ends were cut back, 6 bases at V and 2 bases at J, with 10 bases in the middle. CDR1 and CDR2 from the germline V gene are MNHEY and SMNVEV (reference sequence). This CDR3 comprises 14 residues. CDR3 nucleotide sequence: TGTGCCAGCAGGAGGGCAGCCAACACCGGGGAGCTGTTTTTT. Translated, it gives CASRRAANTGELFF.

J is TRBJ2-7 and V is TRBV5-6, with TRBD1 matching 8 bases. Trimming at V came to 4 bases and at J to 2 bases, leaving 11 bases not matched to a gene. The CDR3 loop spans 16 amino acids. CDR1 and CDR2 from the germline V gene are SGHDT and YYEEEE. CDR3 region: CASSGGQGEYAYEQYF. CDR3 in DNA: TGTGCCAGCAGCGGTGGACAGGGAGAATATGCCTACGAGCAGTACTTC.